This TCR beta chain was identified during a study of beta chain features in type 1 diabetes. The germline V gene has CDR1 MNHNS and CDR2 SASEGT. There are 10 residues in the CDR3. V lost 6 bases and J 6 bases, leaving 6 bases between the germline ends. The study reverse transcribed the entire isolated RNA, so it sequenced expressed TCRB transcripts. The assay was immunoSEQ multiplex PCR, and TCRdb's table has in-frame clones only and misses some. This table has 35,000 or so clones, around 60% appearing once. The chain couples TRBV6-1 to TRBJ2-7; D is undetermined. This sequence was found in a woman in her thirties in good health. The sequencing sample was made of Tregs from blood. The CDR3 DNA reads TGTGCCAGCAGCGTGTTCGAGCAGTACTTC. This translates into CASSVFEQYF.